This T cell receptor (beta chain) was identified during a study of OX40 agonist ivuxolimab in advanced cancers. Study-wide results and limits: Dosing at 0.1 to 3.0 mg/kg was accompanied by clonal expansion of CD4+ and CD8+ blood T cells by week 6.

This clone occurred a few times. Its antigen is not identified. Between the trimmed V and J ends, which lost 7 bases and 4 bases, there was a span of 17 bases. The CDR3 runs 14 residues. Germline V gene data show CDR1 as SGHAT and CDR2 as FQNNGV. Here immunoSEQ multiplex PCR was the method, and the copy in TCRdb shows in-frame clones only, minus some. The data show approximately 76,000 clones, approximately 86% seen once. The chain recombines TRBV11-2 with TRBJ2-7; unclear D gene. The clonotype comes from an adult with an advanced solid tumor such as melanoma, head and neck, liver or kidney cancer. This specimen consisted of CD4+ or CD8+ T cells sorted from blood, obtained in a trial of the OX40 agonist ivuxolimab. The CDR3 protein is CASTLQDRPYEQYF. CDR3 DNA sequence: TGTGCCAGCACCTTGCAGGACCGACCATACGAGCAGTACTTC.